This entry describes one T cell receptor beta chain. What it recognizes is unknown. These data originate in a study of shared clonotypes between healthy human individuals. Overall study findings and caveats: Generation probabilities of non-shared clonotypes were lower (relative to those shared by all four donors).

The data were produced by immunoSEQ multiplex PCR, yet TCRdb's version contains in-frame clones alone and is incomplete. The table lists some 690,000 clones, about 90% of them singletons. Only Caucasian adults living in Nashville, Tennessee served as donors. In germline, CDR1 is SGHVS, CDR2 FQNEAQ. The CDR3 has 15 residues. Trimming took 1 base from V and 4 from J, leaving 13 bases between them. The chain uses TRBV7-8 and TRBJ1-2; TRBD1 is a possible D gene (5 bases). The sample was memory CD8+ T cells from PBMCs. The subset: CD45RO+ cells pooled with CCR7-negative TemRA cells. This clonotype was sampled from a man younger than 30 in good health. Some clones in this sample may be carry-over from other donors' samples. CDR3 DNA: TGTGCCAGCAGCTTAGTTGGAGAGGGGAGCTATGGCTACACCTTC. Its translation is CASSLVGEGSYGYTF.